These T cell receptor beta chains were read from a single sample in a study of control samples from healthy donors and cancer patients. Method: immunoSEQ multiplex PCR; TCRdb's copy keeps in-frame clones and lacks some. The data show 100,000 or so clones, around 89% seen once. Sequences were obtained from blood. These receptors all come from a man younger than 40 in good health. Both conserved end residues are part of each CDR3. Fields, in order: V gene, clone size, J gene, D gene, CDR3 DNA, CDR3 protein. The D gene is left open where the match is weak. Clone size is not always given. Where it is, it says once, few, many or a class for expanded clones.

v_call: TRBV28; clone_size: NA; j_call: TRBJ2-1; d_call: NA; cdr3_nt: TGTGCCAGCAGTTTAAAAACCCCCCACAGGTACCCCTACAATGAGCAGTTCTTC; cdr3_aa: CASSLKTPHRYPYNEQFF
v_call: TRBV7-9; clone_size: NA; j_call: TRBJ2-2; d_call: NA; cdr3_nt: TGTGCCAGCAGCTCATGGACGGGTCCCGGGGAGCTGTTTTTT; cdr3_aa: CASSSWTGPGELFF
v_call: TRBV5-4; clone_size: NA; j_call: TRBJ1-1; d_call: NA; cdr3_nt: TGTGCCAGCAGACCTGGGACGGTAGGGTTTGATGAAGCTTTCTTT; cdr3_aa: CASRPGTVGFDEAFF
v_call: TRBV6-6; clone_size: NA; j_call: TRBJ2-5; d_call: NA; cdr3_nt: TGTGCCAGCAGTCGCCCGAGGAGGGATGGAGAGACCCAGTACTTC; cdr3_aa: CASSRPRRDGETQYF
v_call: TRBV7-9; clone_size: once; j_call: TRBJ1-1; d_call: NA; cdr3_nt: TGTGCCAGCAGCCCCCGACAGGCCCCTTTGACTGAAGCTTTCTTT; cdr3_aa: CASSPRQAPLTEAFF
v_call: TRBV7-2; clone_size: NA; j_call: TRBJ2-5; d_call: TRBD2; cdr3_nt: TGTGCCAGCAGCCTACCTACCCCGGGACTAGGAGGAGAGACCCAGTACTTC; cdr3_aa: CASSLPTPGLGGETQYF
v_call: TRBV7-9; clone_size: once; j_call: TRBJ2-7; d_call: TRBD2; cdr3_nt: TGTGCCAGCAGCCCCGGAGCGGGAGGGCCTTCAAGTAGGTACTTC; cdr3_aa: CASSPGAGGPSSRYF
v_call: TRBV11-2; clone_size: NA; j_call: TRBJ2-7; d_call: NA; cdr3_nt: TGTGCCAGCAGCCAAACCTCCTACGAGCAGTACTTC; cdr3_aa: CASSQTSYEQYF
v_call: TRBV6-2/TRBV6-3; clone_size: few; j_call: TRBJ2-1; d_call: NA; cdr3_nt: TGTGCCAGCAGTTCCCCATATATTCCGGCACACAATGAGCAGTTCTTC; cdr3_aa: CASSSPYIPAHNEQFF
v_call: TRBV25-1; clone_size: NA; j_call: TRBJ2-1; d_call: TRBD1; cdr3_nt: TGTGCCAGCAGTGAACTCGGGACAGGTGGTAGTCCCAACAATGAGCAGTTCTTC; cdr3_aa: CASSELGTGGSPNNEQFF
v_call: TRBV7-2; clone_size: NA; j_call: TRBJ2-5; d_call: NA; cdr3_nt: TGTGCCAGCAGCTTATTTCGGAGAGAGACCCAGTACTTC; cdr3_aa: CASSLFRRETQYF
v_call: TRBV9; clone_size: NA; j_call: TRBJ2-1; d_call: TRBD2; cdr3_nt: TGTGCCAGCAGCGTCGGACTAGCACCCCGCTCCTACAATGAGCAGTTCTTC; cdr3_aa: CASSVGLAPRSYNEQFF
v_call: TRBV25-1; clone_size: NA; j_call: TRBJ2-3; d_call: NA; cdr3_nt: TGTGCCAGCAGTGCGTACACGGGACTGAACACAGATACGCAGTATTTT; cdr3_aa: CASSAYTGLNTDTQYF
v_call: TRBV12-3/TRBV12-4; clone_size: NA; j_call: TRBJ2-7; d_call: NA; cdr3_nt: TGTGCCAGCAGGCCCGACGGATCCTACGAGCAGTACTTC; cdr3_aa: CASRPDGSYEQYF
v_call: TRBV28; clone_size: NA; j_call: TRBJ1-4; d_call: NA; cdr3_nt: TGTGCCAGCAGTTTATGGACAGCTGCAACTAATGAAAAACTGTTTTTT; cdr3_aa: CASSLWTAATNEKLFF
v_call: TRBV7-6; clone_size: once; j_call: TRBJ2-7; d_call: NA; cdr3_nt: TGTGCCAGCAGCTTACAGGAGACCTACGAGCAGTACTTC; cdr3_aa: CASSLQETYEQYF
v_call: TRBV4-3; clone_size: NA; j_call: TRBJ2-1; d_call: TRBD1; cdr3_nt: TGCGCCAGCAGCCAGGCAGGGGGCCCCTACAATGAGCAGTTCTTC; cdr3_aa: CASSQAGGPYNEQFF
v_call: TRBV4-1; clone_size: NA; j_call: TRBJ1-3; d_call: NA; cdr3_nt: TGCGCCAGCAGCCAAGGAGTGGCTGGAAACACCATATATTTT; cdr3_aa: CASSQGVAGNTIYF
v_call: TRBV11-1; clone_size: NA; j_call: TRBJ2-5; d_call: NA; cdr3_nt: TGTGCCAGCAGCTTAGGGACGAAGACCCAGTACTTC; cdr3_aa: CASSLGTKTQYF
v_call: TRBV6-4; clone_size: NA; j_call: TRBJ1-4; d_call: TRBD1; cdr3_nt: TGTGCCAGCAGTTTACGGACAGGCCCTAATGAAAAACTGTTTTTT; cdr3_aa: CASSLRTGPNEKLFF
v_call: TRBV7-2; clone_size: NA; j_call: TRBJ2-1; d_call: NA; cdr3_nt: TGTGCCAGCAGCCCGGGACTGGCCTCCTACAATGAGCAGTTCTTC; cdr3_aa: CASSPGLASYNEQFF
v_call: TRBV10-3; clone_size: NA; j_call: TRBJ2-1; d_call: NA; cdr3_nt: TGTGCCATCAGTCAGGGGGGAAATGAGCAGTTCTTC; cdr3_aa: CAISQGGNEQFF
v_call: TRBV6-6; clone_size: NA; j_call: TRBJ2-5; d_call: NA; cdr3_nt: TGTGCCAGCAGCCGAGACTATAAAGAGACCCAGTACTTC; cdr3_aa: CASSRDYKETQYF
v_call: TRBV18; clone_size: NA; j_call: TRBJ1-5; d_call: TRBD1; cdr3_nt: TGTGCCAGCTCCAGAGGGGGCGATCAGCCCCAGCATTTT; cdr3_aa: CASSRGGDQPQHF
v_call: TRBV24-1; clone_size: NA; j_call: TRBJ1-2; d_call: NA; cdr3_nt: TGTGCCACCAGTGGGTTGGACAACGACTATGGCTACACCTTC; cdr3_aa: CATSGLDNDYGYTF
v_call: TRBV4-3; clone_size: NA; j_call: TRBJ1-6; d_call: NA; cdr3_nt: TGCGCCAGCAGCCAAACCAAGGGGAATTCACCCCTCCACTTT; cdr3_aa: CASSQTKGNSPLHF
v_call: TRBV3-1/TRBV3-2; clone_size: NA; j_call: TRBJ2-4; d_call: NA; cdr3_nt: TGTGCCAGCAGCCAGGCCATTCTAGCCAAAAACATTCAGTACTTC; cdr3_aa: CASSQAILAKNIQYF
v_call: TRBV5-4; clone_size: NA; j_call: TRBJ2-5; d_call: TRBD2; cdr3_nt: TGTGCCAGCAGCTTGGTTGGGACTAGCGGGACGGAGACCCAGTACTTC; cdr3_aa: CASSLVGTSGTETQYF
v_call: TRBV4-1; clone_size: NA; j_call: TRBJ2-2; d_call: NA; cdr3_nt: TGCGCCAGCAGCCAAGGTATAGGATTTACCGGGGAGCTGTTTTTT; cdr3_aa: CASSQGIGFTGELFF
v_call: TRBV19; clone_size: NA; j_call: TRBJ2-2; d_call: NA; cdr3_nt: TGTGCCAGTTACTATACAGGCACCGGGGAGCTGTTTTTT; cdr3_aa: CASYYTGTGELFF
v_call: TRBV3-1/TRBV3-2; clone_size: NA; j_call: TRBJ1-3; d_call: NA; cdr3_nt: TGTGCCAGCACTAGGGACGGCTTCTCTGGAAACACCATATATTTT; cdr3_aa: CASTRDGFSGNTIYF
v_call: TRBV6-5; clone_size: NA; j_call: TRBJ1-2; d_call: NA; cdr3_nt: TGTGCCAGCAGTTACTCGACGGGGGGGCGTAATGGCTACACCTTC; cdr3_aa: CASSYSTGGRNGYTF
v_call: TRBV6-6; clone_size: NA; j_call: TRBJ1-5; d_call: TRBD1; cdr3_nt: TGTGCCAGCAACCTCGAGGGGGCCCAGCCCCAGCATTTT; cdr3_aa: CASNLEGAQPQHF
v_call: TRBV11-2; clone_size: NA; j_call: TRBJ1-4; d_call: NA; cdr3_nt: TGTGCCAGCAGCTTAGTCAGGGGTGAAAAACTGTTTTTT; cdr3_aa: CASSLVRGEKLFF
v_call: TRBV12-3/TRBV12-4; clone_size: NA; j_call: TRBJ1-1; d_call: TRBD1; cdr3_nt: TGTGCCGGCGGGGACAGACCGACGGGTCGGGCTTTCTTT; cdr3_aa: CAGGDRPTGRAFF
v_call: TRBV6-5; clone_size: NA; j_call: TRBJ1-1; d_call: NA; cdr3_nt: TGTGCCAGCAGTCGGGGACCGCCGAACACTGAAGCTTTCTTT; cdr3_aa: CASSRGPPNTEAFF
v_call: TRBV19; clone_size: NA; j_call: TRBJ1-4; d_call: NA; cdr3_nt: TGTGCCAGTAGTATTTTAGGGACCCTGAATGAAAAACTGTTTTTT; cdr3_aa: CASSILGTLNEKLFF
v_call: TRBV5-1; clone_size: NA; j_call: TRBJ1-1; d_call: NA; cdr3_nt: TGCGCCAGCAGCTTTTCCCCGGGCCAGACTGAAGCTTTCTTT; cdr3_aa: CASSFSPGQTEAFF
v_call: TRBV10-3; clone_size: NA; j_call: TRBJ1-1; d_call: NA; cdr3_nt: TGTGCCATCAGGACCCTTACGGGGACTAACACTGAAGCTTTCTTT; cdr3_aa: CAIRTLTGTNTEAFF
v_call: TRBV5-1; clone_size: NA; j_call: TRBJ1-2; d_call: NA; cdr3_nt: TGCGCCAGCAGCTTCACAGGGATGAACTATGGCTACACCTTC; cdr3_aa: CASSFTGMNYGYTF
v_call: TRBV21-1; clone_size: NA; j_call: TRBJ2-7; d_call: NA; cdr3_nt: TGTGCCAGCAGCAAGAACGAGCAGTACTTC; cdr3_aa: CASSKNEQYF
v_call: TRBV6-5; clone_size: NA; j_call: TRBJ1-4; d_call: NA; cdr3_nt: TGTGCCAGCAGTATCACCGGGTCCTATAATGAAAAACTGTTTTTT; cdr3_aa: CASSITGSYNEKLFF
v_call: TRBV6-2/TRBV6-3; clone_size: NA; j_call: TRBJ2-2; d_call: TRBD1; cdr3_nt: TGTGCCAGCAGTAACTCAGGGGGCGCGACCGGGGAGCTGTTTTTT; cdr3_aa: CASSNSGGATGELFF
v_call: TRBV9; clone_size: NA; j_call: TRBJ2-2; d_call: TRBD1; cdr3_nt: TGTGCCAGCAGCCCCGGGACAGGGGTTATGGGCGGGGAGCTGTTTTTT; cdr3_aa: CASSPGTGVMGGELFF
v_call: TRBV6-5; clone_size: NA; j_call: TRBJ1-4; d_call: TRBD1; cdr3_nt: TGTGCCAGCAGTTACTCGCGGACAGGGGGCCTTAGGAAACTGTTTTTT; cdr3_aa: CASSYSRTGGLRKLFF
v_call: TRBV6-6; clone_size: NA; j_call: TRBJ1-2; d_call: NA; cdr3_nt: TGTGCCAGCAGTTACTCAGGGCAGACCTCGGGCTATGGCTACACCTTC; cdr3_aa: CASSYSGQTSGYGYTF
v_call: TRBV5-1; clone_size: NA; j_call: TRBJ1-2; d_call: TRBD1; cdr3_nt: TGCGCCAGCAGCTTTCAACAGGGGGCTGATGGCTACACCTTC; cdr3_aa: CASSFQQGADGYTF
v_call: TRBV19; clone_size: NA; j_call: TRBJ1-2; d_call: NA; cdr3_nt: TGTGCCAGTAGTATAGATCCCGGGACGGTAAACTATGGCTACACCTTC; cdr3_aa: CASSIDPGTVNYGYTF